This TCR beta chain was observed in a study of PD-1 blockade in mismatch repair-deficient tumors. Sequencing was performed with immunoSEQ multiplex PCR; in TCRdb, only in-frame clones are kept and a portion is missing. The profile shows tens of thousands of clones, roughly 80% of them singletons. The sequence came from an adult with mismatch repair-deficient cancer. Sequenced material: peripheral blood, taken 12 weeks after starting pembrolizumab.

The DNA of the CDR3 is TGTGCCAGCAGCGGGGGGACGGATAATCAGCCCCAGCATTTT. It is translated as CASSGGTDNQPQHF. The J gene is TRBJ1-5, the V gene TRBV9; possible D gene TRBD1, 5 bases. V lost 3 bases to trimming and J lost 4 bases, with 11 bases between them. Looked up from germline, CDR1 is SGDLS and CDR2 is YYNGEE. The length of the CDR3 is 14 residues.